The present T cell receptor beta chain was sequenced within a study of OX40 agonist ivuxolimab in advanced cancers. The study's findings and limits: Both blood CD4+ and CD8+ T cells showed clonal growth by week 6 at 0.1 to 3.0 mg/kg. On average, CD8+ T cells had more expanded clones than CD4+.

This CDR3 is 13 amino acids long. Deletions cut 4 bases from V and 7 bases from J, with 11 bases between. Germline V gene lookup returns CDR1 LNHDA and CDR2 SQIVND (reference sequence). Libraries were prepared by immunoSEQ multiplex PCR; TCRdb keeps only in-frame clonotypes and omits some of them. The data contain some 19,000 clones, around 90% of them singletons. Baseline was the first blood sampling point, followed by cycle 4 day 1 and cycle 7 day 1. Comment on this clone: Its antigen is undetermined.

The receptor comes from an adult with an advanced solid tumor such as melanoma, head and neck, liver or kidney cancer. The J gene is TRBJ1-5, the V gene TRBV19; the D gene is possibly TRBD1 (5 bases). Sequenced material: CD4+ or CD8+ T cells sorted from blood, taken in a trial of the OX40 agonist ivuxolimab. CDR3 residues: CASSTLGGQPQHF. The CDR3 nucleotides are TGTGCCAGTAGTACCCTGGGGGGGCAGCCCCAGCATTTT.